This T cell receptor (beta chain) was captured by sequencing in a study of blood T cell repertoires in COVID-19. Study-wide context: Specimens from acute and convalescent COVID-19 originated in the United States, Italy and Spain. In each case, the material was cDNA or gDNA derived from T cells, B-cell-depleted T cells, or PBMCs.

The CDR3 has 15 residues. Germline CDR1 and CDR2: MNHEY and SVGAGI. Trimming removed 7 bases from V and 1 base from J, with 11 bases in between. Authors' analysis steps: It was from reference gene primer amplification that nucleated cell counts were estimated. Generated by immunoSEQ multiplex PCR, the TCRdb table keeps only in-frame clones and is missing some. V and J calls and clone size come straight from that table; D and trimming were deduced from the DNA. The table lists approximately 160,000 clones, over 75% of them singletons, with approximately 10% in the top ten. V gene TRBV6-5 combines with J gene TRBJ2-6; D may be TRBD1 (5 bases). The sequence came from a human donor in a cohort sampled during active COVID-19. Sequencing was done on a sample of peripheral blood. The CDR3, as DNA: TGTGCCAGCACCAGTTCAGGGTCTGGGGCCAACGTCCTGACTTTC. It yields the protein CASTSSGSGANVLTF.